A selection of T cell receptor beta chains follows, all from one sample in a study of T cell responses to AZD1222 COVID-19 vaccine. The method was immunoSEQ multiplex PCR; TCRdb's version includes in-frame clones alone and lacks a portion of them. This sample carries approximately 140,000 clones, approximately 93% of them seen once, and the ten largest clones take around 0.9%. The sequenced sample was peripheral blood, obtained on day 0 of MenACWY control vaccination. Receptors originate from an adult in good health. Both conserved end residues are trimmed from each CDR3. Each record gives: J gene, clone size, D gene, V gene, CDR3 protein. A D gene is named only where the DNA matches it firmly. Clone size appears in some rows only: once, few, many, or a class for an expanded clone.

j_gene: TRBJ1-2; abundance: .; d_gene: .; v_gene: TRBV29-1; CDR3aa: SVGVPTTNYGYT
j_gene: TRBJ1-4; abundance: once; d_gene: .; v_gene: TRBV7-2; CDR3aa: ASSLVRGSNEKLF
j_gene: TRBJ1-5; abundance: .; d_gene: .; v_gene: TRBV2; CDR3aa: ASSESVGASNQPQH
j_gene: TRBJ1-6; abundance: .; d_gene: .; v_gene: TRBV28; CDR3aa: ASSLIGGGVGGDNSPLH
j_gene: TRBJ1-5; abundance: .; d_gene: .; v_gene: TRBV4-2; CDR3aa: ASSQGGNQPQH
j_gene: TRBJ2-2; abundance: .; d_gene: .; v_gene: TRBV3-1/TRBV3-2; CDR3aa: ASSQIITVNTGELF
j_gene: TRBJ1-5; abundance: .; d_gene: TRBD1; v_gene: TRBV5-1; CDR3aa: ASSLAGGAHQPQH
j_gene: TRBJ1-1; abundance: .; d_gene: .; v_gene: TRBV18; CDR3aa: ASSPGRMNTEAF
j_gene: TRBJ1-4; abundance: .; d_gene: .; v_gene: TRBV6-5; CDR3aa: ASSFPGLGIEKLF
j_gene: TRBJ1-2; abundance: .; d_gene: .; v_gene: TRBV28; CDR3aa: ASSFLGMGGYT
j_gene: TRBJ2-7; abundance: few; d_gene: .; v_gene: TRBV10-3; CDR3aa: AISDPGRASYEQY
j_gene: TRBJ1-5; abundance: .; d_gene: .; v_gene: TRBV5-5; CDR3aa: ASSLLADFNQPQH
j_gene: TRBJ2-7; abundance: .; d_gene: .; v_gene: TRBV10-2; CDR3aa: ASSDYEQY
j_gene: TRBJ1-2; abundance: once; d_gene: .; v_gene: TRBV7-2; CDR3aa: ASSLIQGLGYT
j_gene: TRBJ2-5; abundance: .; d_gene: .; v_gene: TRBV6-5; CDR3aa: ASSYLGWQETQY
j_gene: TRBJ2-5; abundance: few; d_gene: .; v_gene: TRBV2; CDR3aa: ASGGGTQY
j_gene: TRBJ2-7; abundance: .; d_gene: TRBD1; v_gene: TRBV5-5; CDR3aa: ASSFGQGINEQY
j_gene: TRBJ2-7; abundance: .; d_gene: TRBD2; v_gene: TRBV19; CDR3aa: ASSTLAGGLHEQY
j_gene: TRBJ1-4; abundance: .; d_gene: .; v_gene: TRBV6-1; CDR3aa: ASSEVGGTNEKLF
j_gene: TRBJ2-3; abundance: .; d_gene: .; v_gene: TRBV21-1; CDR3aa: ASSKKNGTPDRSDTQY
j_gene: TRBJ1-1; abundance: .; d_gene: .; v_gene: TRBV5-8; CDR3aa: ASSLFPGMGTEAF
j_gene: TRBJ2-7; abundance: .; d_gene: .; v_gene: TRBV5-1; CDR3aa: ASSRDGEQY
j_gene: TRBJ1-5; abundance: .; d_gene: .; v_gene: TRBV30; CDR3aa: AWRPSYSNQPQH
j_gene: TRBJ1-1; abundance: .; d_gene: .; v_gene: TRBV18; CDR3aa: ASSPQGQVINTEAF
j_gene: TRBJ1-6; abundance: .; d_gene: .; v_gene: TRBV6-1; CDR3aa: ASSDGRFYNSPLH
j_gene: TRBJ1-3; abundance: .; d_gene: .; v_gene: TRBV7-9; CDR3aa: ASSLATPRAGGNTIY
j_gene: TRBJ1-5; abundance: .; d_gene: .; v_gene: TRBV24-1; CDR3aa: ATSEAGTDSNQPQH
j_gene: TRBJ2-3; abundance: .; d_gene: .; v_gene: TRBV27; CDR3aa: ASSLFGSTDTQY
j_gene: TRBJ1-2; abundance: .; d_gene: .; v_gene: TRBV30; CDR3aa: AWTNIWDGYT
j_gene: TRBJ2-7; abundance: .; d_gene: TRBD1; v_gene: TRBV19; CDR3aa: AIKRQGNPYEQY
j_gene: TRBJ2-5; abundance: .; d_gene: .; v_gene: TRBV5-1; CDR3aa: ASSLMGEETQY
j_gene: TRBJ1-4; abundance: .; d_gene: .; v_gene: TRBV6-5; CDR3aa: ASRGGGEDKEKLF
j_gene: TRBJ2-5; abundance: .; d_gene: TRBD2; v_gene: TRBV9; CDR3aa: ASSVGLAGTQETQY
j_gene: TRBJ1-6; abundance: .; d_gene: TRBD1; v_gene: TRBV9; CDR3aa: ASSVGDRDSPLH
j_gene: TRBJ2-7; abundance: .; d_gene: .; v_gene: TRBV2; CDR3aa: ASRLDAGFNYEQY
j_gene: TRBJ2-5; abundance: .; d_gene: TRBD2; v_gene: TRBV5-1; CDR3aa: ASSKVGLAFETQY
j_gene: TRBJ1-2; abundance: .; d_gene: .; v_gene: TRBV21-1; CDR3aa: ASKGTERGYT
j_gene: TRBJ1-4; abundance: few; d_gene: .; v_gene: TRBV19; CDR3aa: ASSIGGRYNEKLF
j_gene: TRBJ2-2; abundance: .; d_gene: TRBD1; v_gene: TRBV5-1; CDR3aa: ASSQRDRGANTGELF
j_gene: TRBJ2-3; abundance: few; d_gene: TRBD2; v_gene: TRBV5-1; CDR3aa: ASSPIAGVGTDTQY
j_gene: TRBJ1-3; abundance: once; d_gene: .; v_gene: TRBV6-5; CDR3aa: ASRASGTGNTIY
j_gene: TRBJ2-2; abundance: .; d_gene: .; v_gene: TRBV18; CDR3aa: ASSFSGASAAAGELF
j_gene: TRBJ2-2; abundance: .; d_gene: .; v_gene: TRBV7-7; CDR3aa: ASSLVSGTGELF
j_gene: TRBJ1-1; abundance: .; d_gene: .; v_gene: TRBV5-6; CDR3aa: ASSTFSPNTEAF
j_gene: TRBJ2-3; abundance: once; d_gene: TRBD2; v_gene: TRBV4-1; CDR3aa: ASSHLAGGTDTQY
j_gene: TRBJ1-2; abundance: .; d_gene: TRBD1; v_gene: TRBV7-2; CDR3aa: ASSGGTGHGYT
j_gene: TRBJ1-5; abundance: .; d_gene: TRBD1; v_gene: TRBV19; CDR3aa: ASSLYGTVNQPQH
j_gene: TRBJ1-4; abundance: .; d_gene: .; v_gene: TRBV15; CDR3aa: ATSRDEGWREKLF
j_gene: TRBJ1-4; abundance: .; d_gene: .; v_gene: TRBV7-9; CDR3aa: ASSLNSNEKLF
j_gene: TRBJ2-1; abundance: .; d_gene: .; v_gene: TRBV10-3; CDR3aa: AISESAGERYNEQF
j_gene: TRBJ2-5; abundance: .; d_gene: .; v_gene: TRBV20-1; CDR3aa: SASREETQY
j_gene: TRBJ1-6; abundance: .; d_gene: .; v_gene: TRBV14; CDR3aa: ASSQYEGTYNSPLH
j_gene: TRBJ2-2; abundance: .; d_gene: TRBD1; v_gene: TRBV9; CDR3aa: ASSVTGGPPGELF
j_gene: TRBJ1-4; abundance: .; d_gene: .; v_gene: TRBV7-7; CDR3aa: ASSQGLNEKLF
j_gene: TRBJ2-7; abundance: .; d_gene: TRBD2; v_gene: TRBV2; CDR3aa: ASTLTGTSGSEQY
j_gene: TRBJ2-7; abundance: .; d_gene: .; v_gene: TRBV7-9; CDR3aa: ASSLALEGREQY
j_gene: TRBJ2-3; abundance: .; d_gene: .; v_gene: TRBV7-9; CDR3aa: ASSLASTDTQY